This record looks at one T cell receptor (beta chain) sequence and its context. This CDR3 has 14 amino acids. Germline CDR1 reads MNHEY; CDR2 reads SVGAGI. With 4 bases clipped from V and 1 base from J, the junction kept 0 bases outside the gene matches. TCRdb re-called the 5' RACE reads through MiXCR, storing one row per CDR3 protein. Among over 70,000 distinct CDR3 sequences listed, about 16% were seen once. Unfractionated whole blood served as the source for total RNA extraction. The source of the sample is a study of human T cells and chemical hapten exposure. J is TRBJ2-2 and V is TRBV6-5, with 7 bases that match TRBD1. This TCR derives from a female donor in good health. In nucleotides, the CDR3 is TGTGCCAGCAGTTCAGGGGGGAACACCGGGGAGCTGTTTTTT. Its protein is CASSSGGNTGELFF.